This TCR beta chain stems from a study of T cells in Graves' hyperthyroidism and ophthalmopathy. In this sample, this clonotype turned up a few times. Amplified regions were TCR beta CDR3 sequences from RNA transcripts. TCR CDR3 underwent first-round RT-PCR with the HTBI primer set. MiXCR was run by TCRdb on the multiplex PCR reads, yielding one entry per CDR3 protein. The table lists more than 500,000 distinct CDR3 sequences, about 16% of them singletons. The germline V gene has CDR1 MNHEY and CDR2 SMNVEV (reference sequence). Unmatched junction bases numbered 13, after V lost 5 bases and J lost 10 bases. The CDR3 length is 16 residues.

The sequencing sample was made of blood. The J gene is TRBJ2-1, the V gene TRBV27, with TRBD2 matching 11 bases. This TCR derives from a woman aged 25-40 years with Graves' ophthalmopathy. The CDR3 DNA reads TGTGCCAGCAGTCCTGGGACTAGCGGACCTCTACGGGAGCAGTTCTTC. It encodes CASSPGTSGPLREQFF.